This T cell receptor beta chain is drawn from a study of beta chain features in type 1 diabetes. Whole-study results and caveats: High-TCR-expressing cells could be over-represented by cDNA sequencing. The similarity of naive, central memory and Treg TCRB repertoires appeared greater among patients than among healthy donors. VDJ junctions sequenced from type 1 diabetes patients showed fewer insertions and more deletions.

The study reverse transcribed the entire isolated RNA, so it sequenced expressed TCRB transcripts. The table came from immunoSEQ multiplex PCR; TCRdb's copy has only in-frame clones and leaves some out. The table includes some 410,000 clones, about an eighth detected once. In the case of this clone: Its antigen is not known.

The specimen sequenced was naive CD4+ T cells from blood. This receptor was taken from a woman between 18 and 29 years old in good health.

In DNA form, the CDR3 reads TGTGCCAGCAGCTTGGGTAGTTCCTACGAGCAGTACTTC. Translation: CASSLGSSYEQYF. The rearrangement joins TRBV5-4 to TRBJ2-7; unclear D gene. From germline, CDR1 is SGHNT and CDR2 YYREEE (reference sequence). V was shortened by 0 bases and J by 1 base, with 5 bases between the two germline ends. The CDR3 is 13 residues long. The full variable domain, in which reference TRBV5-4 and TRBJ2-7 provide the parts outside the CDR3, is ETGVTQSPTHLIKTRGQQVTLRCSSQSGHNTVSWYQQALGQGPQFIFQYYREEENGRGNFPPRFSGLQFPNYSSELNVNALELDDSALYLCASSLGSSYEQYFGPGTRLTVT.